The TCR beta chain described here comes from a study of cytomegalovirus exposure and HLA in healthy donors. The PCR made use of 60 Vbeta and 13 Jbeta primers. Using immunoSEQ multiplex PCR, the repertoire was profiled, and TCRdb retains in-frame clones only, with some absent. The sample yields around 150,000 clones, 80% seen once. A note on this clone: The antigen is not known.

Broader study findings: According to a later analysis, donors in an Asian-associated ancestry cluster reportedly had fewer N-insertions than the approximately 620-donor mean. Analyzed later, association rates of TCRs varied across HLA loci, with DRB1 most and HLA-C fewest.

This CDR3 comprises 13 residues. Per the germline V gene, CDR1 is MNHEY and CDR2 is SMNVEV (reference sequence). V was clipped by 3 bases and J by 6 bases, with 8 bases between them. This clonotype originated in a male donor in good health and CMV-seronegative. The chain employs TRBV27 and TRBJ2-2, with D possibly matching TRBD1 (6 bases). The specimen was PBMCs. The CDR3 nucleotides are TGTGCCAGCAGTTTCAACAGGGCCGGGGAGCTGTTTTTT. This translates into CASSFNRAGELFF.